This T cell receptor (beta chain) was sequenced during a study of glioma-infiltrating T cells after dendritic cell vaccination. Described time point: after dendritic cell vaccination, including at tumor progression/relapse. The germline V gene has CDR1 SNHLY and CDR2 FYNNEI. The CDR3 consists of 13 residues. V lost 8 bases, J lost 6 bases, and 11 bases lay in between. Clones were sequenced by immunoSEQ multiplex PCR, and TCRdb holds only the in-frame ones, with some missing. The repertoire holds more than 75,000 clones, roughly four fifths seen once, with under 8% in the top ten. Specimen: blood, collected after dendritic cell vaccination. J is TRBJ1-6 and V is TRBV2; D remains unclear. This TCR was sampled from a human donor with glioblastoma. The CDR3 protein is CASDPSGNSPLHF. The CDR3 DNA reads as TGTGCCAGCGACCCCTCGGGTAATTCACCCCTCCACTTT. The whole variable domain, remainder taken from reference TRBV2 and TRBJ1-6, is EPEVTQTPSHQVTQMGQEVILRCVPISNHLYFYWYRQILGQKVEFLVSFYNNEISEKSEIFDDQFSVERPDGSNFTLKIRSTKLEDSAMYFCASDPSGNSPLHFGNGTRLTVT.